The 23 T cell receptor beta chains given below trace back to one sample, sequenced in a study of cytomegalovirus exposure and HLA in healthy donors. Data came from immunoSEQ multiplex PCR; TCRdb stores just in-frame clones and leaves some out. This table has over 200,000 clones, around nine tenths appearing once. Material for sequencing was PBMCs. Receptor source: a woman between 18 and 29 years old in good health and CMV-seropositive.

This clone appeared once. The J gene is TRBJ2-7, the V gene TRBV28; D not resolved. The germline V and J ends were trimmed by 5 bases and 2 bases, with 7 bases remaining between them. Germline V gives CDR1 MDHEN, CDR2 SYDVKM. The CDR3 contains 12 residues. The CDR3 reads CASSAEPYEQYF. The CDR3 nucleotides read TGTGCCAGCAGTGCTGAGCCCTACGAGCAGTACTTC. The entire variable domain, with the rest obtained from reference TRBV28 and TRBJ2-7, is as follows: DVKVTQSSRYLVKRTGEKVFLECVQDMDHENMFWYRQDPGLGLRLIYFSYDVKMKEKGDIPEGYSVSREKKERFSLILESASTNQTSMYLCASSAEPYEQYFGPGTRLTVT.

The chain recombines TRBV6-1 with TRBJ2-3; 7 nucleotides agree with TRBD2. The V segment lost 0 bases and the J segment 15 bases; nucleotides outside the gene matches: 18. This CDR3 contains 16 residues. CDR1 is MNHNS and CDR2 is SASEGT in the germline V gene. CDR3 DNA: TGTGCCAGCAGTGAAGCGCTTCTTCCAATTGGGGGGGAAAGATATTTT. Translated, it gives CASSEALLPIGGERYF.

The chain couples TRBV11-3 to TRBJ2-3; D is undetermined. Germline values: CDR1 SGHNT, CDR2 YENEEA. The CDR3 spans 13 residues. V lost 3 bases, J lost 5 bases, and 9 bases lay in between. CDR3 coding DNA: TGTGCCAGCAGCTTTTCCCGAGAAGATACGCAGTATTTT. Its protein product is CASSFSREDTQYF.

The sample holds a few counts of this clone. The genes are TRBV28 and TRBJ1-2; the match to TRBD1 covers 7 bases. Losses at the gene ends were 5 bases for V and 8 bases for J; bases not matched to a gene: 8. Germline CDR1 reads MDHEN; CDR2 reads SYDVKM. This CDR3 has 13 residues. The chain's CDR3 is CASSPDRDGGYTF. CDR3 in DNA: TGTGCCAGCAGTCCCGACAGGGACGGCGGCTACACCTTC.

The chain combines TRBV20-1 with TRBJ2-7, with TRBD2 as a possible D gene (6 bases). The germline V gene has CDR1 DFQATT and CDR2 SNEGSKA (reference sequence). This CDR3 contains 11 residues. The ends were cut back, 7 bases at V and 6 bases at J, with 13 bases in the middle. The CDR3 DNA reads TGCAGTGTGGGGACTTTCGGCGAGCAGTACTTC. Protein sequence: CSVGTFGEQYF.

The genes are TRBV18 and TRBJ1-3; D is undetermined. The CDR3 loop spans 12 amino acids. Germline CDR1 and CDR2: KGHSH and LQKENI. V was trimmed by 3 bases and J by 9 bases, leaving 9 bases between them. CDR3 bases: TGTGCCAGCTCACCGGACTTAGGCACCATATATTTT. Translated: CASSPDLGTIYF.

This sequence joins TRBV27 and TRBJ2-1; a possible D gene is TRBD2 (5 bases). Deletions cut 9 bases from V and 1 base from J, with 13 bases between. This CDR3 is built from 14 residues. Germline CDR1 is MNHEY and CDR2 is SMNVEV (reference sequence). CDR3 residues: CARMELESYNEQFF. The CDR3 DNA is TGTGCCAGGATGGAACTAGAGTCCTACAATGAGCAGTTCTTC.

This chain uses TRBV6-4 with TRBJ2-1, with D possibly being TRBD1 (5 bases). V lost 4 bases and J lost 1, with 8 bases in between. The germline gives CDR1 MRHNA, CDR2 SNTAGT. The CDR3 is 14 residues long. CDR3 residues: CASSVAGSYNEQFF. DNA of the CDR3: TGTGCCAGCAGTGTTGCAGGGTCCTACAATGAGCAGTTCTTC.

J is TRBJ1-1 and V is TRBV27; D is ambiguous. Germline V gives CDR1 MNHEY, CDR2 SMNVEV (reference sequence). V was shortened by 4 bases and J by 0 bases, with 9 bases between the two germline ends. The length of the CDR3 is 14 residues. Here the CDR3 reads CASSSLAMNTEAFF. As DNA, the CDR3 is TGTGCCAGCAGTTCCCTGGCCATGAACACTGAAGCTTTCTTT.

This clone was seen a single time. V gene TRBV7-8 combines with J gene TRBJ1-2, with D tentatively TRBD1 (5 bases). Germline V gene lookup returns CDR1 SGHVS and CDR2 FQNEAQ. The CDR3 runs 14 residues. V was pared by 10 bases and J by 4 bases, with 19 bases between. The DNA of the CDR3 is TGTGCCACCACGCCCGGGGGTGGGAGCTATGGCTACACCTTC. As protein: CATTPGGGSYGYTF.

This clone has only one observation. This chain connects TRBV4-1 to TRBJ1-2; possibly TRBD1 for D (6 bases). CDR1 and CDR2 from the germline V gene are MGHRA and YSYEKL. This CDR3 is built from 18 residues. The V gene lost 4 bases and the J gene lost 7 bases, with 28 bases spanning the gap. This chain's CDR3 is CASSPPPGGRDELFGYTF. CDR3 sequence (DNA): TGCGCCAGCAGCCCCCCCCCGGGGGGGCGAGACGAATTATTTGGCTACACCTTC.

The rearrangement links TRBV27 to TRBJ2-3; D gene ambiguous. Germline V gives CDR1 MNHEY, CDR2 SMNVEV (reference sequence). The V end lost 0 bases, the J end lost 0 bases, and 7 bases lay between the germline ends. CDR3 length equals 15 residues. The chain's CDR3 is CASSLSAGSTDTQYF. CDR3 nucleotides: TGTGCCAGCAGTTTATCGGCAGGTAGCACAGATACGCAGTATTTT.

V gene TRBV7-6 combines with J gene TRBJ1-1; TRBD1 aligns across 7 bases. Losses at the gene ends were 4 bases for V and 7 bases for J; bases not matched to a gene: 15. This CDR3 region has 16 residues. The V gene's germline CDR1 is SGHVS and CDR2 FNYEAQ. CDR3 loop: CASSSQWGPGTDEAFF. The DNA for the CDR3 is TGTGCCAGCAGCTCACAATGGGGCCCAGGGACAGATGAAGCTTTCTTT.

The gene calls are TRBV4-2 and TRBJ2-7; the match to TRBD2 covers 12 bases. Per the germline V gene, CDR1 is LGHNA and CDR2 is YNFKEQ. V shed 3 bases and J 2 bases; nucleotides not matched to a gene: 5. The CDR3 has 16 amino acids. The CDR3 nucleotides read TGTGCCAGCAGCCAGGACGGACTAGCGGGGACCTACGAGCAGTACTTC. Amino acid sequence: CASSQDGLAGTYEQYF.

The V gene is TRBV6-1, the J gene TRBJ1-2; no clear D. Trimming removed 0 bases from V and 4 bases from J, with 12 bases in between. This CDR3 is built from 15 residues. Germline loops: CDR1 MNHNS, CDR2 SASEGT. The chain's CDR3 is CASSEAMSVSYGYTF. The CDR3 bases are TGTGCCAGCAGTGAAGCGATGTCAGTAAGCTATGGCTACACCTTC.

V and J are TRBV19 and TRBJ2-4; 11 bases are a match to TRBD2. The germline V gene encodes CDR1 LNHDA and CDR2 SQIVND (reference sequence). V trimming: 5 bases; J trimming: 0 bases; junction bases outside the gene matches: 15. This CDR3 has 20 amino acids. The CDR3 DNA reads TGTGCCAGTAGTCCGCTGATCCCCGGGACTAGCGGAGTAGCCAAAAACATTCAGTACTTC. Protein: CASSPLIPGTSGVAKNIQYF.

This rearrangement joins TRBV29-1 to TRBJ2-1; 11 bases are shared with TRBD2. CDR1 and CDR2 (germline): SQVTM, ANQGSEA. The CDR3 extends over 14 amino acids. V lost 8 bases, J lost 7 bases, and 10 bases stayed unmatched. The CDR3 DNA is TGCAGCTCGCGCAATAGCGGGAGGGTGAATGAGCAGTTCTTC. Translating it yields CSSRNSGRVNEQFF.

The chain has TRBV5-1 and TRBJ1-4; D unresolved. The CDR3 sequence is 15 residues long. Per the germline V gene, CDR1 is SGHRS and CDR2 is YFSETQ. V was clipped by 0 bases and J by 8 bases, with 14 bases between them. The CDR3 sequence: CASSLGEGPGEKLFF. CDR3 nucleotides: TGCGCCAGCAGCTTGGGAGAAGGGCCGGGGGAAAAACTGTTTTTT.

The V call is TRBV7-9, the J call TRBJ2-7; TRBD2 aligns across 10 bases. CDR1 and CDR2 (germline): SEHNR, FQNEAQ (reference sequence). This CDR3 comprises 15 residues. Unmatched junction bases numbered 2, after V lost 1 base and J lost 2 bases. In DNA, the CDR3 is TGTGCCAGCAGCTTAGTAGCGGGGGGTACCTACGAGCAGTACTTC. As protein: CASSLVAGGTYEQYF.

This clone was seen once. V gene TRBV5-4 combines with J gene TRBJ1-3; D is unresolved. Trimming stripped 2 bases from V and 0 bases from J, with 9 bases between. The V gene's germline CDR1 is SGHNT and CDR2 YYREEE (reference sequence). This CDR3 has 15 amino acids. CDR3 region: CASSFFPGSGNTIYF. The CDR3 DNA is TGTGCCAGCAGCTTCTTTCCGGGCTCTGGAAACACCATATATTTT.

The V and J genes are TRBV30 and TRBJ2-3; 7 nucleotides line up with TRBD2. The CDR3 is made up of 19 amino acids. Germline trimming cut 0 bases from V and 0 bases from J; bases unmatched to any gene: 15. Looked up from germline, CDR1 is GTSNPN and CDR2 is SVGIG (reference sequence). The CDR3 reads CAWSVGTFSGSGSTDTQYF. The CDR3 nucleotides are TGTGCCTGGAGTGTAGGCACCTTTAGCGGTAGCGGGAGCACAGATACGCAGTATTTT.

The rearrangement joins TRBV9 to TRBJ2-1; 10 bases are shared with TRBD1. This CDR3 comprises 15 residues. From germline, CDR1 is SGDLS and CDR2 YYNGEE. The J segment lost 10 bases and the V segment lost 0 bases, leaving 7 bases of the junction unmatched. The DNA for the CDR3 is TGTGCCAGCAGCGTAGTCGTGACAGGGGGCGGGGAGCAGTTCTTC. Its translation: CASSVVVTGGGEQFF.

The V gene is TRBV10-3, the J gene TRBJ2-7; maybe TRBD2 (6 bases). This CDR3 region has 12 residues. The V gene lost 10 bases and the J gene lost 3 bases, with 13 bases spanning the gap. The germline V gene has CDR1 ENHRY and CDR2 SYGVKD. The CDR3 here is CATCGLFYEQYF. The CDR3 DNA sequence: TGTGCCACCTGCGGACTATTCTACGAGCAGTACTTC.